The table lists the clone carrying this TCR beta chain with many counts. Its antigen is unidentified. Unsorted libraries were prepared from 2 million PBMCs held at -80 C. These data originate in a study of neurological immune-mediated disorders. Overall study findings and caveats: When grouped phylogenetically, the repertoires of 18 of the 34 multiple sclerosis patients fell together in one related-CDR3 cluster, which is a possible signature. Expanded clones shared no CDR3 amino acid sequences across subjects, suggesting private repertoires in all groups.

Synthesis of cDNA was carried out by template-switch 5'RACE. The reaction used 10-nucleotide random UMIs. Each CDR3 protein is one row after TCRdb ran MiXCR on the 5' RACE reads. The sample carries 80,000 to 95,000 distinct CDR3 sequences, around 3.4% recorded once. The CDR3 extends over 17 amino acids. V was shortened by 3 bases and J by 7 bases, with 22 bases between the two germline ends. Per the germline V gene, CDR1 is SGHTA and CDR2 is FQGTGA. This sequence originates from a woman aged 45-59 years with multiple sclerosis. The specimen was PBMCs. This rearrangement joins TRBV7-3 to TRBJ2-1, with D perhaps matching TRBD2 (6 bases). The CDR3 DNA reads as TGTGCCAGCAGCTTTTTTGTGGGGCGGGGACGGAGTAATGAGCAGTTCTTC. Translated, it gives CASSFFVGRGRSNEQFF.